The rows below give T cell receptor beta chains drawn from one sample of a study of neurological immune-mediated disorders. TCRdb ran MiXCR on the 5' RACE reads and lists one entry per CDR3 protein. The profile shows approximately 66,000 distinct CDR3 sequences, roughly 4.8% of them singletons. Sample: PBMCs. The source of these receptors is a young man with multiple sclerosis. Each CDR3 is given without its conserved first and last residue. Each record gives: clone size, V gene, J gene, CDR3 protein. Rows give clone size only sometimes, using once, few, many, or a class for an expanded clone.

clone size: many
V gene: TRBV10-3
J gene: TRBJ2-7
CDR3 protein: AIPTKGGPARGSYEQY

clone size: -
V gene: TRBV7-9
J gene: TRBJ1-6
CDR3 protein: ASSPGQTNSPLN

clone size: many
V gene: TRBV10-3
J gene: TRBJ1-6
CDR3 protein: AISGTRSPLH

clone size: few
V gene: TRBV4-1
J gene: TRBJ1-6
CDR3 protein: ASSQVRLESSYNSPLH

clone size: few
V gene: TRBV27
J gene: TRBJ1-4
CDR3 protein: ASSSLGAANEKLF

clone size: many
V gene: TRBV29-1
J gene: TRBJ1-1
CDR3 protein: SGADGPETEAF

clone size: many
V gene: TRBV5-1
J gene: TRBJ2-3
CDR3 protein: ASSLRVGDTQY

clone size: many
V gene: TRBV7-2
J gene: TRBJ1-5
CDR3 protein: ASSSGSNQPQN

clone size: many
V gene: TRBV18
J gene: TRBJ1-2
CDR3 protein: ASSATGENYGYT

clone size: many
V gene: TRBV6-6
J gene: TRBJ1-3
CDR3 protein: ASSLGNGNTIY

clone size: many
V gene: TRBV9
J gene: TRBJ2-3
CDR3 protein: ASSVSGGITDTQY

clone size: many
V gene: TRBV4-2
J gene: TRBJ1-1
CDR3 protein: ASSQDGGDTEAF

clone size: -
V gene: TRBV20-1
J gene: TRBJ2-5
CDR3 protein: SAREGGTLSETQY

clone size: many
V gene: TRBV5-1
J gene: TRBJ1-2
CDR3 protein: ASSPTTANYGYT

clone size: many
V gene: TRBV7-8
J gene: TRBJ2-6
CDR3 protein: ASSLGFSGANVLT

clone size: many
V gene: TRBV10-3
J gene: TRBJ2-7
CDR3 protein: ATAPGTGSYEQY

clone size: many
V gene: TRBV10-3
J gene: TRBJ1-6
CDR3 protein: AISESRGARSPLH

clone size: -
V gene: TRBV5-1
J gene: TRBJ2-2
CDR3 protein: ASSLTWAVTGELF

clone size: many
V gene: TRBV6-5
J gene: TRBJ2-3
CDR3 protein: ASSQLAGPPGTQY

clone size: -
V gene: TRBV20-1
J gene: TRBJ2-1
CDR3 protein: SARDPRARMTPYNEQF

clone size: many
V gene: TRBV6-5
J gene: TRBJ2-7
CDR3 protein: ASSYSPDLYEQY

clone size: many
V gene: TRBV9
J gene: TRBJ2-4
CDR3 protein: ASSVEVGEGDPNIQY

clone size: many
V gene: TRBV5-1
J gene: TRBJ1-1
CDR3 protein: ASSPSGRVETEAF

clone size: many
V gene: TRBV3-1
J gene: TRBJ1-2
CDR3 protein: ASSSPQLSNYGYT

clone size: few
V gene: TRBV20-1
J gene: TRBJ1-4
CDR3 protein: SARWSRVNEKLF

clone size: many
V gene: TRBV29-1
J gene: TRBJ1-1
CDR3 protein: SVEGRRNTEAF

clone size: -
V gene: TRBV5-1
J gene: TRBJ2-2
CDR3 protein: ASSLRSSTGELF

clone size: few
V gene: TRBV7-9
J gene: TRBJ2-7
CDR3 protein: ASSLTWSSKEQY

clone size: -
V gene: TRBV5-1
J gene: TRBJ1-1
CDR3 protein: ASSLNRGGGTEAF

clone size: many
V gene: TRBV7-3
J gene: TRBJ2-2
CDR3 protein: ASSLPSFRTGELF

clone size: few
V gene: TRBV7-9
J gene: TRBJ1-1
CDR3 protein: ASSAYGLNTEAF

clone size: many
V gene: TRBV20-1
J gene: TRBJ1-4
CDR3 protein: SARYQGGEKLF

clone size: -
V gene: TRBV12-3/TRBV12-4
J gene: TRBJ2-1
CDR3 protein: ASTFRRAYNEQF

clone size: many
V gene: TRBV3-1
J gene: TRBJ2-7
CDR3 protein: ASSQVALTDSPYEQY

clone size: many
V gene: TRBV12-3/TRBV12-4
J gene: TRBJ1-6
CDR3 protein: ASSGERPLGPLH

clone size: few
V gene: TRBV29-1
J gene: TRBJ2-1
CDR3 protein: SLNRVTPNEQF

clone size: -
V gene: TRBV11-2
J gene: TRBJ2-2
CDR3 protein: ASSLQRVSGELF

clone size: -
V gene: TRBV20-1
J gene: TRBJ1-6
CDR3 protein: SAASGDSPLN

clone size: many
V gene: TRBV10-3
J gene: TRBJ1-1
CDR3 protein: ASSDPKNTEAF

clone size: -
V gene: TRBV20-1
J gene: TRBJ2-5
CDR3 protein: SAQGLSGETQY

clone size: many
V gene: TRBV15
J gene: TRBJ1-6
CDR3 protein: ATSRGVQDLTLH

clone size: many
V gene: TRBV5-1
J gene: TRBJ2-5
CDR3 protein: ASSISPLASGETQY

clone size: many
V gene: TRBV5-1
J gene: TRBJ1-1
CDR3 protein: ASSYGHGREAF

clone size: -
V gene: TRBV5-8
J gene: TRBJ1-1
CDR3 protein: ASSPWVTTGGDTEAF

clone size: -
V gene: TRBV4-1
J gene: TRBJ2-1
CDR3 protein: ASSRSGGVYNEQF

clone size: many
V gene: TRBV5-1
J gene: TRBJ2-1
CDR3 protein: ASSLVPGDYNEQF

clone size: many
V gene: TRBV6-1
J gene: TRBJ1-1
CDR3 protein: ASTQGVLNTEAF

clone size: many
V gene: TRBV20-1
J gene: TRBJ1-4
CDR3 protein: SASLDTGGRKLF

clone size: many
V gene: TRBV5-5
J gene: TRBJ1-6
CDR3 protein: ASSLTDNSPLH

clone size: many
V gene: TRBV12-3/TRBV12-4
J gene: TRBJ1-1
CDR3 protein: ASSPPPAGVSTEAF

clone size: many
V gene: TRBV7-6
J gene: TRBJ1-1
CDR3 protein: ASSLASGGNTEAF

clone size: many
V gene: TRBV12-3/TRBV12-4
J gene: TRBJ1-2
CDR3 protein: ASRGTGAVYGYT

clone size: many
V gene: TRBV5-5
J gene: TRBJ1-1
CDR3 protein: ASSRRGSQAF

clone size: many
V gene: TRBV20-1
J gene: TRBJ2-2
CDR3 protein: SARPPGTNLRGELF

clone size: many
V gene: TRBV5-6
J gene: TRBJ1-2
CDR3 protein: ASSPQGGLYGYT